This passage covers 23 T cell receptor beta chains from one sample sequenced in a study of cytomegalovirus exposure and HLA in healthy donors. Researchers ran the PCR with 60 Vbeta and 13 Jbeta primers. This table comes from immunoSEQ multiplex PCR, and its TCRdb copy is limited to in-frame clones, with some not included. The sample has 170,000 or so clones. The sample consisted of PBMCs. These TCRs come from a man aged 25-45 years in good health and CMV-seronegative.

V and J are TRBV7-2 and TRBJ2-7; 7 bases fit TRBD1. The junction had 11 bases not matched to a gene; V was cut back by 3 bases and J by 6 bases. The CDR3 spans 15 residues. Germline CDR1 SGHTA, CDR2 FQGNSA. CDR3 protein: CASSLGRTGTLEQYF. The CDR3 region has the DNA TGTGCCAGCAGCTTGGGGCGGACAGGCACTCTCGAGCAGTACTTC. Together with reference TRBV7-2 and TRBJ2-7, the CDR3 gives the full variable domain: GAGVSQSPSNKVTEKGKDVELRCDPISGHTALYWYRQSLGQGLEFLIYFQGNSAPDKSGLPSDRFSAERTGGSVSTLTIQRTQQEDSAVYLCASSLGRTGTLEQYFGPGTRLTVT.

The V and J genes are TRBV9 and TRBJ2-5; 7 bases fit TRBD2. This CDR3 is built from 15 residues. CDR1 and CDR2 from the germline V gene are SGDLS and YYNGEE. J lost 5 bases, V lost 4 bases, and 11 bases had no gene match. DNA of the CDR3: TGTGCCAGCAGCTTTGGGGGGGGAGGTGGGGAGACCCAGTACTTC. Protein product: CASSFGGGGGETQYF.

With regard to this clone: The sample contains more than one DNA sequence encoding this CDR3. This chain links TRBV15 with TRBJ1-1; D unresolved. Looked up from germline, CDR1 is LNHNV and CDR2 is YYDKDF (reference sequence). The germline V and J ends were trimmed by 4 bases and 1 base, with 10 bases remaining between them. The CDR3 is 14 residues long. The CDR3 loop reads CATSKRTGNTEAFF. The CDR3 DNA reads TGTGCCACCAGCAAGCGGACGGGGAACACTGAAGCTTTCTTT.

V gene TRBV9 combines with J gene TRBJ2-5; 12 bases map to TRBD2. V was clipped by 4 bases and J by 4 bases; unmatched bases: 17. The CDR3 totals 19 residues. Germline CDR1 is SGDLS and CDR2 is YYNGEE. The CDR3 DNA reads TGTGCCAGCAGCTACCCTAGGGCTAGCGGGAGGGCCCCACCAGAGACCCAGTACTTC. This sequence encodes CASSYPRASGRAPPETQYF.

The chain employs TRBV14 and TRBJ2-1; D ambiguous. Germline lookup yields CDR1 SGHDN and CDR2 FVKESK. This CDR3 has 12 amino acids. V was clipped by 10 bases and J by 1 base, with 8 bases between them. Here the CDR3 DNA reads TGTGCCACCGGTGTTTCCTACAATGAGCAGTTCTTC. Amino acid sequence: CATGVSYNEQFF.

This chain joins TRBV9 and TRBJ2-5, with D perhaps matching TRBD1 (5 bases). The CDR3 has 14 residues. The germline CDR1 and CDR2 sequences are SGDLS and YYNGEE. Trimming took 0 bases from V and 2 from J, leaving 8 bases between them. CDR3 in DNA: TGTGCCAGCAGCGTAGCAGGGTCACAAGAGACCCAGTACTTC. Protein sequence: CASSVAGSQETQYF.

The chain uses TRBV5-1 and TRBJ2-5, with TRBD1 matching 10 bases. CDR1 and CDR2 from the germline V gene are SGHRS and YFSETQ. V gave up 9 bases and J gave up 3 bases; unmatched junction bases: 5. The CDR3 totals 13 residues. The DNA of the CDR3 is TGCGCCACCCGACAGGGGGCGGAAGAGACCCAGTACTTC. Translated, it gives CATRQGAEETQYF.

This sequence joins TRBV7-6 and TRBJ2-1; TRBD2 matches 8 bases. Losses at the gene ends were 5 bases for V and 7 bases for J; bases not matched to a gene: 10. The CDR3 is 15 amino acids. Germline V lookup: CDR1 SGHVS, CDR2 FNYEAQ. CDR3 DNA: TGTGCCAGCAGCCGAAGCGGGAGTTACAAGAATGAGCAGTTCTTC. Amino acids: CASSRSGSYKNEQFF.

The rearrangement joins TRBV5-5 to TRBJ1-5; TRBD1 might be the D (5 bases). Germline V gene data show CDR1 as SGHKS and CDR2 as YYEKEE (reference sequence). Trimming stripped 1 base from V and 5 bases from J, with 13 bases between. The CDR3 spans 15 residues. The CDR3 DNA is TGTGCCAGCAGCTTGTGGGGGACTGGCGATCAGCCCCAGCATTTT. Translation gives CASSLWGTGDQPQHF.

CDR3 protein: CASQDDRGAAQYF. The CDR3 nucleotides are TGTGCCTCTCAGGACGACCGGGGGGCGGCCCAGTACTTC. The chain joins TRBV30 to TRBJ2-5, with D possibly matching TRBD2 (7 bases). Looked up from germline, CDR1 is GTSNPN and CDR2 is SVGIG (reference sequence). V was clipped by 7 bases and J by 9 bases, with 21 bases between them. The length of the CDR3 is 13 residues.

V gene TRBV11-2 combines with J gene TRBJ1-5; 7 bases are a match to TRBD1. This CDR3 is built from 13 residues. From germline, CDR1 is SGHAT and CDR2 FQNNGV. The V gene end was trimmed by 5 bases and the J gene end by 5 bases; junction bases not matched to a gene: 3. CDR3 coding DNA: TGTGCCAGCAGCCCCGACAGGGATCAGCCCCAGCATTTT. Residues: CASSPDRDQPQHF.

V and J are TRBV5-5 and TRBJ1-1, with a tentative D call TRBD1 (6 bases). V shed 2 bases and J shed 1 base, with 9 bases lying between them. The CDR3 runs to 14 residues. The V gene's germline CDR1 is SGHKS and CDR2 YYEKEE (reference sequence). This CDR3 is CASSFAGANTEAFF. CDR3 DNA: TGTGCCAGCAGCTTTGCAGGGGCGAACACTGAAGCTTTCTTT.

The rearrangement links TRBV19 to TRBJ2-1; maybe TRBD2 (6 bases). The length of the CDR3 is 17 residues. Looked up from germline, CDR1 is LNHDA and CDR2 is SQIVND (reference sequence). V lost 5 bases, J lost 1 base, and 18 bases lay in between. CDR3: CASSLQTASDSYNEQFF. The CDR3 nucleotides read TGTGCCAGTAGTCTCCAGACTGCTAGCGATTCCTACAATGAGCAGTTCTTC.

This chain's CDR3 is CASSRGGGVPYEQYF. Here the CDR3 DNA reads TGTGCCAGCAGCCGGGGAGGGGGGGTGCCCTACGAGCAGTACTTC. The V and J genes are TRBV7-2 and TRBJ2-7, with D possibly TRBD2 on 7 matching bases. Germline V gene sequence: CDR1 SGHTA, CDR2 FQGNSA. Trimming left V 5 bases short and J 2 bases short, with 16 bases between. The CDR3 runs to 15 residues. Together with reference TRBV7-2 and TRBJ2-7, the CDR3 gives the full variable domain: GAGVSQSPSNKVTEKGKDVELRCDPISGHTALYWYRQSLGQGLEFLIYFQGNSAPDKSGLPSDRFSAERTGGSVSTLTIQRTQQEDSAVYLCASSRGGGVPYEQYFGPGTRLTVT.

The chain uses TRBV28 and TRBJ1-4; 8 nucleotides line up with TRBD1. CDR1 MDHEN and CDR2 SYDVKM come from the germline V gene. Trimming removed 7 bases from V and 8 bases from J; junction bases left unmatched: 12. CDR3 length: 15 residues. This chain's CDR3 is CASNPTTGAPEKLFF. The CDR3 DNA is TGTGCCAGCAACCCCACGACAGGGGCGCCCGAAAAACTGTTTTTT.

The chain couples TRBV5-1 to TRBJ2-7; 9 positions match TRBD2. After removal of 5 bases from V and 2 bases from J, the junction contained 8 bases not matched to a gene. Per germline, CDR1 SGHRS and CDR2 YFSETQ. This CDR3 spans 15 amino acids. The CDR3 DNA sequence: TGCGCCAGCAGTACCTCTGCGGGGGGGACCTACGAGCAGTACTTC. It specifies CASSTSAGGTYEQYF.

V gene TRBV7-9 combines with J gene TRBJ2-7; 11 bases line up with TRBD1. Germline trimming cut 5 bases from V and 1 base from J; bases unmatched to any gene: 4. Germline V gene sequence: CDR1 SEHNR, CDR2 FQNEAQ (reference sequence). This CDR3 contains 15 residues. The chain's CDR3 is CASSPGQGVSYEQYF. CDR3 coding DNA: TGTGCCAGCAGCCCGGGACAGGGGGTGTCCTACGAGCAGTACTTC.

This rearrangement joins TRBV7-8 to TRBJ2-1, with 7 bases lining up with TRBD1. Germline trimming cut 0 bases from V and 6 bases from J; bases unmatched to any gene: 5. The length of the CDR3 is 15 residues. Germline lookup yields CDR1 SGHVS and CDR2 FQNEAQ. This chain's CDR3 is CASSLARSGGNEQFF. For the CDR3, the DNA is TGTGCCAGCAGCTTAGCGCGTTCAGGGGGCAATGAGCAGTTCTTC.

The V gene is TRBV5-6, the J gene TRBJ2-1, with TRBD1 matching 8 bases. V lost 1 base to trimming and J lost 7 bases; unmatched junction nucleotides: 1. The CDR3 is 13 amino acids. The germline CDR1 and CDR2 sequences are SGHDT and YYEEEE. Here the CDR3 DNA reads TGTGCCAGCAGCTTGCAGGGGGCAAATGAGCAGTTCTTC. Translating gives CASSLQGANEQFF.

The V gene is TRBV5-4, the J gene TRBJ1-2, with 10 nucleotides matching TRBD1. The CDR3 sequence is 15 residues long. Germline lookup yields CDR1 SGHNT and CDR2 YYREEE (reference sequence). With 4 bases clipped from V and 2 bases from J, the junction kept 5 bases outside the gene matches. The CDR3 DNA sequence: TGTGCCAGCAGCCCCCGGGACAGGGGAAACTATGGCTACACCTTC. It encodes CASSPRDRGNYGYTF. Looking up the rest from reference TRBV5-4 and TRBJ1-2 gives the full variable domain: ETGVTQSPTHLIKTRGQQVTLRCSSQSGHNTVSWYQQALGQGPQFIFQYYREEENGRGNFPPRFSGLQFPNYSSELNVNALELDDSALYLCASSPRDRGNYGYTFGSGTRLTVV.

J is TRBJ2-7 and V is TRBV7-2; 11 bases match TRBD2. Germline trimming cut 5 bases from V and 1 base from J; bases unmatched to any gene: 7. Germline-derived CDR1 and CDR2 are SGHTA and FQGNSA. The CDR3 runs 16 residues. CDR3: CASSTPGLAASYEQYF. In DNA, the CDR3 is TGTGCCAGCAGCACCCCGGGACTAGCGGCATCCTACGAGCAGTACTTC.

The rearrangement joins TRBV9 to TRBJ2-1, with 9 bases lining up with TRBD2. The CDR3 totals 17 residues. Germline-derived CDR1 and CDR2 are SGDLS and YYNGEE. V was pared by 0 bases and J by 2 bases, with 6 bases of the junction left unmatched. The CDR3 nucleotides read TGTGCCAGCAGCGTAGGGGCAGCGGGAGGCGCCTACAATGAGCAGTTCTTC. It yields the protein CASSVGAAGGAYNEQFF.

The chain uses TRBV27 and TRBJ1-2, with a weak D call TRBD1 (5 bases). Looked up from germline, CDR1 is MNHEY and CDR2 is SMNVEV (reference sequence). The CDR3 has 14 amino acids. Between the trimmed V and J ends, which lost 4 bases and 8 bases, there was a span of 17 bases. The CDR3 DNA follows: TGTGCCAGCAGTTGGGACTCCAGGATAGGGGGCTACACCTTC. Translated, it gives CASSWDSRIGGYTF.